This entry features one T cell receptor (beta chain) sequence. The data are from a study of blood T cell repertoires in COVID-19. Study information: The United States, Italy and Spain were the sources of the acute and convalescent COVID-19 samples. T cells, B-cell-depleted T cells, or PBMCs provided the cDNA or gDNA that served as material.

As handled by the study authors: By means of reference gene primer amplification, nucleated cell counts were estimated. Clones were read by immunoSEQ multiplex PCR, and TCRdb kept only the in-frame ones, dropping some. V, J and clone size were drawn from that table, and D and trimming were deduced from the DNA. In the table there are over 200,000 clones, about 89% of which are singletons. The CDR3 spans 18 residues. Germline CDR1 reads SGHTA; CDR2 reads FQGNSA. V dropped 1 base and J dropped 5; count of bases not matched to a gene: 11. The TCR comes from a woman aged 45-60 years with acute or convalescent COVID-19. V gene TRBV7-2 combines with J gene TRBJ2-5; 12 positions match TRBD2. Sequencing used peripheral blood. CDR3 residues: CASSLGETSGRSFETQYF. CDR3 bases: TGTGCCAGCAGCTTAGGGGAGACTAGCGGGAGATCGTTTGAGACCCAGTACTTC.